This T cell receptor beta chain was captured by sequencing in a study of T-cell reconstitution after alpha-beta-depleted transplantation in children (dated by TCRdb to about 2016). Concerning the study at large: Using TCR repertoire profiling, the study followed T-cell immune reconstitution in a quantitative way in children after TCRalphabeta/CD19-depleted allogeneic hematopoietic cell transplantation.

The protocol used for the library was PCR. TCRdb records Illumina HiSeq 2500 as the sequencer. To normalize quantification of the TCRbeta repertoire, the TCR libraries were built with molecular barcoding that relied on unique molecular identifiers. Using fastp at Q25 and MiXCR, TCRdb reprocessed the public reads and kept productive beta chains. A single entry per CDR3 protein holds the most common genes and DNA from its merged rows. For this sample there are about 610,000 distinct CDR3 sequences; over 9.5% appear just once. The ten largest clones capture less than 5% of the sample. This clonotype was detected only a few times. It has no known antigen specificity. At one of its ends the junction is not consistent with the germline gene, which may arise from a read error. Taken from cysteine to phenylalanine, the CDR3 has 15 residues. Only the CDR3 DNA is retained, 45 bases long and in frame from the first base. From a lookup of the germline V gene (reference sequence), CDR1 and CDR2 are MNHEY and SMNVEV.

The chain is encoded by TRBV27 joined to TRBJ2-2; the central 8 bases match TRBD2. Specimen: PBMCs from the stem cell graft donor, collected from the stem cell graft. This sequence originates from a human donor who donated a stem cell graft to a child with acute myeloid leukemia. The DNA is as follows: TGTGCCAGCAGTCTATCAGCGGGAGTCACCGGGGAGCTGTTTTTT. This is translated as CASSLSAGVTGELFF.